The present TCR beta chain was sequenced within a study of human T cells and chemical hapten exposure. The study's findings and limits: Counts of expanded TCRs at PT1 were positively correlated with patch test score.

CDR3 size: 14 residues. With 3 bases clipped from V and 9 bases from J, the junction kept 5 bases outside the gene matches. Germline loops: CDR1 MRHNA, CDR2 SNTAGT. To note about this clonotype: Its cognate antigen is unknown.

TCRdb re-analysed the RACE reads in MiXCR, keeping a single row per CDR3 protein. The table records roughly 64,000 distinct CDR3 sequences, approximately 11% of them present only once. The time point denotes: pre-sensitization, week 0. This sample's treatment: therapeutic diphenylcyclopropenone sensitization with weekly scalp DPC. This clonotype was obtained from a woman aged 40 to 50 with alopecia areata. Some clones in this sample may be carry-over from other donors' samples. The sequencing used whole blood, collected in connection with sensitization to the hapten diphenylcyclopropenone (DPC). This chain joins TRBV6-4 and TRBJ2-1; 10 bases map to TRBD1. The CDR3 sequence is CASSEGTGVGEQFF. The CDR3 nucleotides are TGTGCCAGCAGTGAAGGGACAGGGGTTGGTGAGCAGTTCTTC.